Each of the 18 T cell receptor beta chains below was sequenced from the same sample in a study of T-cell reconstitution after alpha-beta-depleted transplantation in children. A TCRbeta library incorporating unique molecular identifiers was prepared. TCRdb reanalysed the PCR reads using MiXCR and keeps one entry per CDR3 protein. The table lists 700,000 to 850,000 distinct CDR3 sequences, roughly 16% of them singletons, with just under 5% in the top ten. The sample here was PBMCs, mostly from graft donor cells, taken 360 days after TCRalphabeta/CD19-depleted stem cell transplant. The receptors were sampled from a male patient between 10 and 17 years old who had a stem cell transplant for acute lymphoblastic leukemia, so the T cells may come from the graft donor.

The chain is built from TRBV29-1 and TRBJ2-7; a possible D gene is TRBD1 (6 bases). V was cut by 6 bases and J by 3 bases, with 21 bases left in between. CDR3 size: 15 residues. Germline-derived CDR1 and CDR2 are SQVTM and ANQGSEA. The CDR3 protein is CSVLATGPGYYEQYF. DNA of the CDR3: TGCAGCGTCCTTGCAACAGGGCCGGGGTACTACGAGCAGTACTTC.

The sample holds a few counts of this clonotype. The V and J genes are TRBV5-1 and TRBJ2-3; D is unclear. V gave up 0 bases and J gave up 7 bases, with 6 bases separating them. CDR3 length: 12 amino acids. Germline values: CDR1 SGHRS, CDR2 YFSETQ. The CDR3 sequence: CASSLGENTQYF. Here the CDR3 DNA reads TGCGCCAGCAGCTTGGGAGAAAATACGCAGTATTTT.

CDR3 nucleotide sequence: TGCGCCAGCAGTAGGGCAGGGGGAGGCTACACCTTC. It is translated as CASSRAGGGYTF. The V and J genes are TRBV10-2 and TRBJ1-2; 7 nucleotides agree with TRBD1. Per the germline V gene, CDR1 is WSHSY and CDR2 is SAAADI. The J segment lost 8 bases and the V segment lost 5 bases, leaving 5 bases of the junction unmatched. This CDR3 contains 12 residues.

The rearrangement uses TRBV4-2 and TRBJ1-1; 9 bases fit TRBD1. Per germline, CDR1 LGHNA and CDR2 YNFKEQ. V dropped 4 bases and J dropped 5; count of bases not matched to a gene: 14. This CDR3 is 17 amino acids long. The CDR3: CASSPDRDRAAETEAFF. CDR3 sequence (DNA): TGTGCCAGCAGCCCGGACCGGGACAGGGCTGCGGAAACTGAAGCTTTCTTT.

This clonotype was detected ten times or more. This chain links TRBV3-2 with TRBJ1-4; the D call in the table, TRBD1, was not verified against the DNA. TRBV3-2 has pseudogene status. CDR3 length equals 16 residues. CDR3 in amino acids: CASSQEEQGYNEKLFF. CDR3 bases: TGTGCCAGCAGCCAAGAAGAACAGGGATATAATGAAAAACTGTTTTTT.

This clonotype has more than one count but fewer than ten. The chain recombines TRBV9 with TRBJ2-5, with a weak D call TRBD1 (5 bases). The germline V gene has CDR1 SGDLS and CDR2 YYNGEE. Trimming took off 3 bases at V and 5 bases at J, with 14 bases between the two ends. The CDR3 runs 14 residues. The DNA for the CDR3 is TGTGCCAGCAGCGAGCGAGACTGGGGCGAGACCCAGTACTTC. As protein: CASSERDWGETQYF.

V is TRBV5-6 and J is TRBJ2-7, with 8 bases lining up with TRBD1. The CDR3 runs to 17 residues. V lost 0 bases, J lost 0 bases, and 8 bases stayed unmatched. Per germline, CDR1 SGHDT and CDR2 YYEEEE. The CDR3 reads CASSLERGTGSSYEQYF. DNA for the CDR3: TGTGCCAGCAGCTTGGAAAGGGGGACAGGAAGCTCCTACGAGCAGTACTTC.

The chain is built from TRBV2 and TRBJ2-3, with D tentatively TRBD1 or TRBD2 (5 bases each). The germline V and J ends were trimmed by 4 bases and 3 bases, with 17 bases remaining between them. The CDR3 totals 16 residues. CDR1 SNHLY and CDR2 FYNNEI come from the germline V gene. The CDR3 DNA reads TGTGCCAGCAGTGTCGGGGCGCCAGTGCTGACAGATACGCAGTATTTT. Translated: CASSVGAPVLTDTQYF.

This chain joins TRBV11-1 and TRBJ2-5; weak D call: TRBD2 (7 bases). Germline CDR1 is SGHAT and CDR2 is FQDESV (reference sequence). The length of the CDR3 is 20 residues. Trimming shortened V by 2 bases and J by 4 bases, and 29 bases separated the two germline ends. The DNA for the CDR3 is TGTGCCAGCAGCTTACCCGATAAGGCGGGGGCGCGAAAAGGGGGAGAGACCCAGTACTTC. Translated: CASSLPDKAGARKGGETQYF. The whole variable domain, filled in from reference TRBV11-1 and TRBJ2-5, reads EAEVAQSPRYKITEKSQAVAFWCDPISGHATLYWYRQILGQGPELLVQFQDESVVDDSQLPKDRFSAERLKGVDSTLKIQPAELGDSAMYLCASSLPDKAGARKGGETQYFGPGTRLLVL.

The chain uses TRBV4-1 and TRBJ1-1, with D perhaps matching TRBD1 (6 bases). The CDR3 length is 13 residues. Trimming took 3 bases from V and 4 from J, leaving 9 bases between them. Germline V CDR1 and CDR2: MGHRA, YSYEKL. CDR3 sequence: CASSQGASTEAFF. DNA of the CDR3: TGCGCCAGCAGCCAGGGGGCGAGCACTGAAGCTTTCTTT.

The chain uses TRBV12-5 and TRBJ1-1; no clear D gene. The CDR3 loop spans 18 amino acids. Germline CDR1 LGHNT, CDR2 FRNRAP. Trimming took off 3 bases at V and 0 bases at J, with 20 bases between the two ends. The CDR3 DNA sequence: TGTGCTAGTGGTTTTTCGGTGACGGAGAAAAACCTGAACACTGAAGCTTTCTTT. It translates to CASGFSVTEKNLNTEAFF.

This clonotype was picked up many times. This chain uses TRBV27 with TRBJ2-1; the D call may be TRBD1 or TRBD2 (5 bases each). Trimming removed 1 base from V and 10 bases from J, with 17 bases in between. The germline V gene has CDR1 MNHEY and CDR2 SMNVEV (reference sequence). The CDR3 runs to 15 residues. DNA of the CDR3: TGTGCCAGCAGTTTATTGCGCCTAGCAGGGAAGGAGCAGTTCTTC. Encoded protein: CASSLLRLAGKEQFF.

This clonotype was seen at least ten times. This chain links TRBV4-1 with TRBJ1-1; no firm D call. In germline, CDR1 is MGHRA, CDR2 YSYEKL. Trimming took off 2 bases at V and 11 bases at J, with 12 bases between the two ends. CDR3 length: 12 residues. The CDR3: CASSQPLSIAFF. In DNA, the CDR3 is TGCGCCAGCAGCCAACCTTTATCCATCGCTTTCTTT.

The chain employs TRBV11-2 and TRBJ1-2, with D unclear. Germline V gives CDR1 SGHAT, CDR2 FQNNGV. This CDR3 has 14 amino acids. Trimming shortened V by 5 bases and J by 4 bases, and 14 bases separated the two germline ends. The CDR3 nucleotides read TGTGCCAGCAGCGGGGTTGGCGTAACCTATGGCTACACCTTC. This sequence encodes CASSGVGVTYGYTF.

J is TRBJ1-4 and V is TRBV10-2; D is possibly TRBD1 (5 bases). Trimming pared 7 bases from V and 0 bases from J, leaving 12 bases between. The CDR3 runs 15 residues. In germline, CDR1 is WSHSY, CDR2 SAAADI. The CDR3 region has the DNA TGCGCCAGCAAGGGGAGTTTAGCAACTAATGAAAAACTGTTTTTT. It codes for CASKGSLATNEKLFF.

The chain joins TRBV7-2 to TRBJ2-2, with 9 bases fitting TRBD2. Germline V gives CDR1 SGHTA, CDR2 FQGNSA. Trimming at V came to 3 bases and at J to 5 bases, leaving 4 bases not matched to a gene. The CDR3 covers 15 residues. The CDR3 nucleotides are TGTGCCAGCAGCTTCCGGACTAGCGATACCGGGGAGCTGTTTTTT. Its protein is CASSFRTSDTGELFF.

This clonotype has more than one count but fewer than ten. The chain recombines TRBV4-1 with TRBJ1-1; D not resolved. This CDR3 has 15 residues. CDR1 MGHRA and CDR2 YSYEKL come from the germline V gene. V lost 1 base to trimming and J lost 1 base, with 10 bases between them. CDR3 sequence (DNA): TGCGCCAGCAGCCAAGTGACCGGCTCGAACACTGAAGCTTTCTTT. It specifies CASSQVTGSNTEAFF.

In this sample, this clonotype turned up a few times. V gene TRBV7-6 combines with J gene TRBJ1-2; a possible D gene is TRBD1 (5 bases). The CDR3 is 14 residues long. Trimming cost V 4 bases and J 0 bases, with 9 bases left between them. CDR1 and CDR2 from the germline V gene are SGHVS and FNYEAQ. The CDR3 bases are TGTGCCAGCAGCTCCAGGGTTTCTAACTATGGCTACACCTTC. It translates to CASSSRVSNYGYTF.